Presented here are 27 T cell receptor beta chains from one specimen sequenced in a study of T cell repertoires in cytomegalovirus infection. TCRdb itself ran the reads through MiXCR, one entry per CDR3 protein. The table lists 300,000 or so distinct CDR3 sequences, around 10% of them singletons. Sequences were obtained from PBMCs. The receptors here all came from a human donor in good health (CMV status not recorded). Some clones in this sample may be carry-over from other donors' samples.

This clonotype was observed at least ten times. This chain joins TRBV7-2 and TRBJ2-1; 8 nucleotides agree with TRBD2. CDR3 length equals 15 residues. With 5 bases clipped from V and 0 bases from J, the junction kept 3 bases outside the gene matches. Per the germline V gene, CDR1 is SGHTA and CDR2 is FQGNSA. This chain's CDR3 is CASSPTSGSYNEQFF. CDR3 DNA: TGTGCCAGCAGCCCAACTAGCGGCTCCTACAATGAGCAGTTCTTC.

This clonotype showed up many times. This chain uses TRBV6-5 with TRBJ2-7; TRBD1 might be the D (6 bases). Germline loops: CDR1 MNHEY, CDR2 SVGAGI. CDR3 size: 14 residues. Trimming left V 6 bases short and J 6 bases short, with 18 bases between. CDR3 residues: CASSPLGAGAEQYV. The CDR3 DNA is TGTGCCAGCAGCCCCCTGGGGGCCGGGGCCGAGCAGTACGTC.

This clonotype was seen at least ten times. The chain joins TRBV28 to TRBJ2-1, with 9 bases identical to TRBD1. The germline CDR1 and CDR2 sequences are MDHEN and SYDVKM. V lost 5 bases to trimming and J lost 10 bases; unmatched junction nucleotides: 9. This CDR3 comprises 14 residues. This CDR3 is CASSTRGQGPEQFF. The CDR3, as DNA: TGTGCCAGCAGTACCCGGGGACAGGGCCCGGAGCAGTTCTTC.

The chain links TRBV29-1 to TRBJ1-2, with TRBD1 matching 7 bases. Trimming at V came to 5 bases and at J to 7 bases, leaving 10 bases not matched to a gene. Germline V gives CDR1 SQVTM, CDR2 ANQGSEA. The CDR3 runs to 13 residues. CDR3 coding DNA: TGCAGCGTTCGCTTTGCAGGGGGTGTTGGCTACACCTTC. Protein sequence: CSVRFAGGVGYTF.

This clonotype has ten or more counts. This chain joins TRBV5-1 and TRBJ1-1, with D possibly TRBD1 on 6 matching bases. The germline gives CDR1 SGHRS, CDR2 YFSETQ. This CDR3 comprises 16 residues. The V end lost 0 bases, the J end lost 6 bases, and 18 bases lay between the germline ends. The CDR3 region is CASSLGRSGAQAEAFF. CDR3 bases: TGCGCCAGCAGCTTGGGCCGGTCGGGGGCGCAGGCTGAAGCTTTCTTT. The full variable domain, with the rest looked up from reference TRBV5-1 and TRBJ1-1, is KAGVTQTPRYLIKTRGQQVTLSCSPISGHRSVSWYQQTPGQGLQFLFEYFSETQRNKGNFPGRFSGRQFSNSRSEMNVSTLELGDSALYLCASSLGRSGAQAEAFFGQGTRLTVV.

This chain joins TRBV7-2 and TRBJ2-5, with 10 positions matching TRBD2. This CDR3 is built from 16 residues. Germline V gene data show CDR1 as SGHTA and CDR2 as FQGNSA. Unmatched junction bases numbered 5, after V lost 3 bases and J lost 1 base. The DNA of the CDR3 is TGTGCCAGCAGCTTCCGGACTAGCGGCACCCAAGAGACCCAGTACTTC. Protein sequence: CASSFRTSGTQETQYF. The whole variable domain, remainder taken from reference TRBV7-2 and TRBJ2-5, is GAGVSQSPSNKVTEKGKDVELRCDPISGHTALYWYRQSLGQGLEFLIYFQGNSAPDKSGLPSDRFSAERTGGSVSTLTIQRTQQEDSAVYLCASSFRTSGTQETQYFGPGTRLLVL.

This clonotype was seen a handful of times. This chain connects TRBV29-1 to TRBJ1-1; maybe TRBD1 (5 bases). This CDR3 is 10 amino acids long. The germline V gene has CDR1 SQVTM and CDR2 ANQGSEA. The V and J ends lost 4 bases and 11 bases respectively, with 11 bases between them. CDR3 bases: TGCAGCGTTGGGGAGAGGGGTGCTTTCTTT. Translated: CSVGERGAFF.

CDR3 sequence reads: CASTYRGGGYTF. CDR3 coding DNA: TGTGCCAGCACCTACAGGGGCGGGGGCTACACCTTC. V is TRBV2 and J is TRBJ1-2; 7 bases fit TRBD1. Germline CDR1 SNHLY, CDR2 FYNNEI. Trimming cost V 7 bases and J 8 bases; bases outside gene matches: 7. This CDR3 is built from 12 residues.

This clonotype was seen at least ten times. The rearrangement joins TRBV2 to TRBJ2-5; TRBD2 matches 8 bases. The ends lost 3 bases at V and 5 bases at J; junction bases unmatched: 8. CDR1 SNHLY and CDR2 FYNNEI come from the germline V gene. The CDR3 covers 15 residues. The CDR3 region has the DNA TGTGCCAGCAGTGACAGGACTAGCATTGGGGAGACCCAGTACTTC. As protein: CASSDRTSIGETQYF. Together with reference TRBV2 and TRBJ2-5, the CDR3 gives the full variable domain: EPEVTQTPSHQVTQMGQEVILRCVPISNHLYFYWYRQILGQKVEFLVSFYNNEISEKSEIFDDQFSVERPDGSNFTLKIRSTKLEDSAMYFCASSDRTSIGETQYFGPGTRLLVL.

This clonotype appeared many times. The chain has TRBV7-2 and TRBJ2-7, with 9 bases fitting TRBD1. The CDR3 is 16 residues long. Trimming removed 0 bases from V and 0 bases from J; junction bases left unmatched: 3. CDR1 and CDR2 (germline): SGHTA, FQGNSA. DNA for the CDR3: TGTGCCAGCAGCTTAGCCGGGACAGGGTCCTCCTACGAGCAGTACTTC. Amino acid sequence: CASSLAGTGSSYEQYF.

At least ten counts were recorded for this clonotype. CDR3 sequence: CASSATQGMHSPLHF. The CDR3 DNA follows: TGTGCCAGCAGCGCAACCCAGGGTATGCATTCACCCCTCCACTTT. The J gene is TRBJ1-6, the V gene TRBV7-2; D is possibly TRBD1 (5 bases). This CDR3 contains 15 residues. The V end was cut by 5 bases, the J end by 8 bases, with 16 bases between. The germline V gene has CDR1 SGHTA and CDR2 FQGNSA. Full variable domain (rest looked up from reference TRBV7-2 and TRBJ1-6): GAGVSQSPSNKVTEKGKDVELRCDPISGHTALYWYRQSLGQGLEFLIYFQGNSAPDKSGLPSDRFSAERTGGSVSTLTIQRTQQEDSAVYLCASSATQGMHSPLHFGNGTRLTVT.

This clonotype showed up many times. The V gene is TRBV2, the J gene TRBJ1-2; D gene ambiguous. The CDR3 consists of 13 residues. Germline values: CDR1 SNHLY, CDR2 FYNNEI. The V end lost 5 bases, the J end lost 4 bases, and 11 bases lay between the germline ends. The CDR3 reads CASSFYSLYGYTF. CDR3 coding DNA: TGTGCCAGCAGTTTTTACAGCCTCTATGGCTACACCTTC.

V is TRBV6-6 and J is TRBJ2-5, with D tentatively TRBD1 (6 bases). This CDR3 has 17 amino acids. Germline-derived CDR1 and CDR2 are MNHNY and SVGAGI (reference sequence). The V and J ends lost 0 bases and 5 bases respectively, with 19 bases between them. CDR3 sequence: CASSYSYYRVSGETQYF. Here the CDR3 DNA reads TGTGCCAGCAGTTACTCATACTACAGGGTTTCCGGGGAGACCCAGTACTTC.

This clonotype was observed many times. V usage is TRBV5-1 and J usage is TRBJ2-5, with D tentatively TRBD2 (6 bases). With 4 bases removed from V and 4 bases from J, the gap between germline ends came to 11 bases. Germline lookup yields CDR1 SGHRS and CDR2 YFSETQ. The CDR3 extends over 13 amino acids. CDR3 residues: CASSTTSPETQYF. The CDR3, as DNA: TGCGCCAGCAGCACAACTAGCCCAGAGACCCAGTACTTC.

The V gene is TRBV28, the J gene TRBJ1-2; D ambiguous. This CDR3 comprises 13 residues. V was pared by 2 bases and J by 5 bases, with 9 bases between. Per germline, CDR1 MDHEN and CDR2 SYDVKM. CDR3 in DNA: TGTGCCAGCAGTTTAGGGCCGGATTATGGCTACACCTTC. Translated: CASSLGPDYGYTF.

This clonotype was counted ten times or more. The V and J genes are TRBV7-9 and TRBJ2-5, with TRBD1 identical over 8 bases. This CDR3 is 14 amino acids long. With V trimmed by 5 bases and J by 4 bases, 6 bases remained unmatched. CDR1 is SEHNR and CDR2 is FQNEAQ in the germline V gene (reference sequence). CDR3 coding DNA: TGTGCCAGCAGCCAGGACAGGGAACGAGAGACCCAGTACTTC. Protein sequence: CASSQDRERETQYF.

Ten or more counts support this clonotype. The chain links TRBV20-1 to TRBJ2-7; 8 bases align to TRBD2. This CDR3 contains 13 residues. Germline V gene data show CDR1 as DFQATT and CDR2 as SNEGSKA (reference sequence). Trimming took 2 bases from V and 5 from J; bases not matched to a gene: 5. CDR3 in amino acids: CSARSGLVDEQYF. CDR3 DNA sequence: TGCAGTGCTAGATCGGGACTAGTCGACGAGCAGTACTTC.

This clonotype has a count of ten or more. The genes are TRBV20-1 and TRBJ2-3, with D uncertain. The CDR3 has 15 amino acids. V lost 4 bases to trimming and J lost 2 bases, with 16 bases between them. CDR1 is DFQATT and CDR2 is SNEGSKA in the germline V gene (reference sequence). The CDR3, as DNA: TGCAGTGCTATTCCGGGTAGTACTTTCACAGATACGCAGTATTTT. Protein sequence: CSAIPGSTFTDTQYF.

This clonotype was counted ten times or more. For the CDR3, the DNA is TGTGCCAGCACCGAAGGGCCTTACACCGGGGAGCTGTTTTTT. As protein: CASTEGPYTGELFF. V gene TRBV5-4 combines with J gene TRBJ2-2; D ambiguous. The CDR3 sequence is 14 residues long. From germline, CDR1 is SGHNT and CDR2 YYREEE (reference sequence). Trimming took 6 bases from V and 3 from J, leaving 12 bases between them.

This clonotype has a handful of counts. The chain employs TRBV9 and TRBJ1-1; 9 nucleotides agree with TRBD1. From germline, CDR1 is SGDLS and CDR2 YYNGEE. The CDR3 length is 15 residues. The ends lost 0 bases at V and 5 bases at J; junction bases unmatched: 5. The CDR3 protein is CASSVVGTGTTEAFF. Written as DNA, the CDR3 is TGTGCCAGCAGCGTAGTAGGGACAGGGACGACTGAAGCTTTCTTT.

This clonotype showed up just once. Being one base from a much bigger clone, this may be a read error. No conserved phenylalanine or tryptophan ends this CDR3, so it is likely a read error. This chain joins TRBV4-1 and TRBJ1-5; D unresolved. This CDR3 comprises 14 residues. V gave up 3 bases and J gave up 4 bases, with 10 bases separating them. CDR1 is MGHRA and CDR2 is YSYEKL in the germline V gene. The DNA for the CDR3 is TGCGCCAGCAGCCATCAGCAGGTTAATCAGCCCCAGCATTAT. This encodes CASSHQQVNQPQHY.

The chain is built from TRBV6-2 or TRBV6-3 and TRBJ1-2; D uncertain. V shed 0 bases and J shed 4 bases, with 15 bases lying between them. Germline lookup yields CDR1 MNHEY and CDR2 SVGEGT. The CDR3 has 16 residues. The CDR3 DNA follows: TGTGCCAGCAGTTACTCGACCACTTACGGCGTCTATGGCTACACCTTC. It codes for CASSYSTTYGVYGYTF.

This clonotype was counted at least ten times. The chain is built from TRBV12-3 or TRBV12-4 and TRBJ1-1; D might be TRBD1 (6 bases). Trimming cost V 1 base and J 8 bases, with 17 bases left between them. The CDR3 is 15 residues long. The CDR3: CASSLVRGGGAEAFF. Here the CDR3 DNA reads TGTGCCAGCAGTTTAGTTCGCGGAGGGGGTGCAGAAGCTTTCTTT.

This clonotype was seen a handful of times. The J gene is TRBJ2-7, the V gene TRBV12-3 or TRBV12-4, with D perhaps given as TRBD1 or TRBD2 (5 bases each). There are 15 residues in the CDR3. V gave up 5 bases and J gave up 2 bases, with 16 bases separating them. CDR3 in amino acids: CASSPGTIITYEQYV. The CDR3 nucleotides are TGTGCCAGCAGTCCCGGGACCATCATTACCTACGAGCAGTACGTC.

This clonotype was seen repeatedly, ten times or more. This chain joins TRBV10-3 and TRBJ2-4, with 7 bases fitting TRBD1. This CDR3 region has 16 residues. From germline, CDR1 is ENHRY and CDR2 SYGVKD. Germline trimming cut 0 bases from V and 2 bases from J; bases unmatched to any gene: 4. The CDR3 is CAISESGQVPKNIQYF. CDR3 nucleotide sequence: TGTGCCATCAGTGAGTCCGGACAGGTCCCCAAAAACATTCAGTACTTC.

This clonotype was seen many times. The chain is built from TRBV14 and TRBJ2-3; D unclear. V dropped 2 bases and J dropped 2 bases, with 5 bases sitting between them. The CDR3 has 13 residues. Germline CDR1 is SGHDN and CDR2 is FVKESK. In nucleotides, the CDR3 is TGTGCCAGCAGCCAATTGGTCACAGATACGCAGTATTTT. It translates to CASSQLVTDTQYF. Looking up the rest from reference TRBV14 and TRBJ2-3 gives the full variable domain: EAGVTQFPSHSVIEKGQTVTLRCDPISGHDNLYWYRRVMGKEIKFLLHFVKESKQDESGMPNNRFLAERTGGTYSTLKVQPAELEDSGVYFCASSQLVTDTQYFGPGTRLTVL.

This clonotype was seen many times. The genes are TRBV4-1 and TRBJ2-3; D gene ambiguous. Trimming left V 4 bases short and J 4 bases short, with 12 bases between. Looked up from germline, CDR1 is MGHRA and CDR2 is YSYEKL. This CDR3 is 14 amino acids long. CDR3 nucleotide sequence: TGCGCCAGCAGCCGTAGAACGGAGCCAGATACGCAGTATTTT. The encoded protein is CASSRRTEPDTQYF.